This T cell receptor beta chain derives from a study of T cell responses to AZD1222 COVID-19 vaccine. The CDR3 covers 14 residues. Trimming pared 0 bases from V and 1 base from J, leaving 6 bases between. CDR1 and CDR2 from the germline V gene are MNHEY and SVGAGI. Measured with immunoSEQ multiplex PCR; TCRdb has only the in-frame clones, and not every one. The sample shows 95,000 to 100,000 clones, about 88% of them seen only once. The genes are TRBV6-5 and TRBJ1-1, with D hard to call. The sample in question was peripheral blood, obtained 28 days after the second AZD1222 dose. This receptor was taken from an adult who received the AZD1222 COVID-19 vaccine. The CDR3 reads CASSYSSRNTEAFF. The CDR3, as DNA: TGTGCCAGCAGTTACTCAAGCAGGAACACTGAAGCTTTCTTT.